The 24 T cell receptor beta chains listed next were all sequenced from one sample in a study of regulatory T cells in long-lasting Graves disease (dated by TCRdb to about 2021). Preparation of the library involved multiplex PCR. These reads were obtained on an Illumina HiSeq 4000. CDR3 regions were amplified by Arm-PCR with iRepertoire HTBI primers to construct TCR beta libraries. TCRdb took the public reads, trimmed them with fastp at Q25, ran MiXCR for clone calling and kept in-frame beta chains. Every CDR3 protein is listed once, alongside the most common genes and DNA of its rows. The sample data list 300,000 to 400,000 distinct CDR3 sequences, and 16% of these were observed just once. Together, the top ten hold roughly 30% of the sample. The time point tag for this specimen amounts to: newly diagnosed GD, antithyroid drugs for less than 3 months. For both TCR sequencing and RNA sequencing, RNA was extracted from PBMCs in TRIzol.

These data also featured in a second study, about T cells in Graves' hyperthyroidism and ophthalmopathy.

The material was peripheral blood mononuclear cells (PBMCs), obtained at new diagnosis, from a patient treated with antithyroid drugs. The receptors originated from a man aged 35 to 55 with Graves disease. Donor details come from another sample of the same person, matched by shared clones.

The V and J genes are TRBV7-3 and TRBJ2-6; a weak D match, TRBD1 (5 bases). The CDR3 has 16 residues. V was cut by 5 bases and J by 2 bases, with 13 bases left in between. Per the germline V gene, CDR1 is SGHTA and CDR2 is FQGTGA. The CDR3 DNA reads as TGTGCCAGCAGCCTCCAGGGCAGGGCTGGGGCCAACGTCCTGACTTTC. This translates into CASSLQGRAGANVLTF.

This clonotype was found many times. V is TRBV5-5 and J is TRBJ2-5; D might be TRBD1 (6 bases). Germline V gene sequence: CDR1 SGHKS, CDR2 YYEKEE (reference sequence). Trimming took off 1 base at V and 5 bases at J, with 18 bases between the two ends. There are 16 residues in the CDR3. This chain's CDR3 is CASSLWPQGMGETQYF. The CDR3 DNA is TGTGCCAGCAGCTTGTGGCCACAGGGAATGGGGGAGACCCAGTACTTC.

The chain couples TRBV10-1 to TRBJ1-1; 9 positions agree with TRBD1. Germline lookup yields CDR1 WNHNN and CDR2 SYGVQD (reference sequence). This CDR3 has 15 residues. Trimming cost V 4 bases and J 4 bases; bases outside gene matches: 7. For the CDR3, the DNA is TGCGCCAGCAGTGCGGCCGGGACAGGGAGCACTGAAGCTTTCTTT. Its protein product is CASSAAGTGSTEAFF.

The sample holds a few counts of this clonotype. This rearrangement joins TRBV18 to TRBJ2-5, with 7 bases lining up with TRBD1. Trimming took 3 bases from V and 4 from J; bases not matched to a gene: 2. Germline V CDR1 and CDR2: KGHSH, LQKENI. CDR3 length: 13 amino acids. This chain's CDR3 is CASSPTGSETQYF. The CDR3 coding sequence is TGTGCCAGCTCACCGACAGGGTCAGAGACCCAGTACTTC.

Ten or more counts support this clonotype. The CDR3 nucleotides are TGTGCCAGCAGTGGTCCTTGGGTTGACACTGAAGCTTTCTTT. Its protein product is CASSGPWVDTEAFF. The chain joins TRBV2 to TRBJ1-1; D gene ambiguous. The germline gives CDR1 SNHLY, CDR2 FYNNEI. The germline V and J ends were trimmed by 4 bases and 3 bases, with 12 bases remaining between them. This CDR3 is 14 amino acids long. The full variable domain, with the rest looked up from reference TRBV2 and TRBJ1-1, is EPEVTQTPSHQVTQMGQEVILRCVPISNHLYFYWYRQILGQKVEFLVSFYNNEISEKSEIFDDQFSVERPDGSNFTLKIRSTKLEDSAMYFCASSGPWVDTEAFFGQGTRLTVV.

The chain recombines TRBV7-9 with TRBJ2-7; TRBD1 might be the D (6 bases). CDR3 length: 13 amino acids. Trimming cost V 6 bases and J 6 bases, with 15 bases left between them. The V gene's germline CDR1 is SEHNR and CDR2 FQNEAQ (reference sequence). The CDR3 DNA reads TGTGCCAGCAGTAAGCAGGGGAACCGCGAGCAGTACTTC. Translating it yields CASSKQGNREQYF. Together with reference TRBV7-9 and TRBJ2-7, the CDR3 gives the full variable domain: DTGVSQNPRHKITKRGQNVTFRCDPISEHNRLYWYRQTLGQGPEFLTYFQNEAQLEKSRLLSDRFSAERPKGSFSTLEIQRTEQGDSAMYLCASSKQGNREQYFGPGTRLTVT.

The table lists this clonotype with a count of one. The V and J genes are TRBV7-8 and TRBJ2-5, with a tentative D call TRBD2 (7 bases). The CDR3 sequence is 15 residues long. Germline V gives CDR1 SGHVS, CDR2 FQNEAQ. V shed 3 bases and J shed 4 bases, with 15 bases lying between them. The CDR3 is CASSFKGGAGETQYF. CDR3 sequence (DNA): TGTGCCAGCAGCTTTAAGGGGGGGGCCGGAGAGACCCAGTACTTC.

Many counts were recorded for this clonotype. V and J are TRBV13 and TRBJ2-1; D is possibly TRBD2 (6 bases). There are 14 residues in the CDR3. Germline CDR1 reads PRHDT; CDR2 reads FYEKMQ (reference sequence). Trimming pared 2 bases from V and 11 bases from J, leaving 16 bases between. CDR3 amino acids: CASSLNRIAAKQFF. The CDR3 nucleotides are TGTGCCAGCAGCTTAAACAGGATAGCGGCGAAGCAGTTCTTC.

There are many counts of this clonotype. The chain carries TRBV7-9 and TRBJ1-1; D not certain. CDR1 and CDR2 (germline): SEHNR, FQNEAQ (reference sequence). The V gene lost 3 bases and the J gene lost 3 bases, with 8 bases spanning the gap. The CDR3 length is 13 residues. The CDR3, as DNA: TGTGCCAGCAGCTTTGCCGCGGACACTGAAGCTTTCTTT. Residues: CASSFAADTEAFF.

This clonotype has at least ten counts. This chain joins TRBV11-1 and TRBJ2-7, with 10 bases lining up with TRBD1. Germline V CDR1 and CDR2: SGHAT, FQDESV (reference sequence). Losses at the gene ends were 5 bases for V and 4 bases for J; bases not matched to a gene: 8. This CDR3 has 15 amino acids. In DNA form, the CDR3 reads TGTGCCAGCAGCGTCGCCGGGACAGGGGTTTACGAGCAGTACTTC. Its protein is CASSVAGTGVYEQYF.

This clonotype came up many times. J is TRBJ1-1 and V is TRBV2; TRBD1 matches 7 bases. The germline gives CDR1 SNHLY, CDR2 FYNNEI. CDR3 length: 14 amino acids. V lost 6 bases to trimming and J lost 4 bases; unmatched junction nucleotides: 8. As DNA, the CDR3 is TGTGCCAGCAGCCTCCTTGACAGGGTCACTGAAGCTTTCTTT. Amino acids: CASSLLDRVTEAFF. Full variable domain (remainder filled in from reference TRBV2 and TRBJ1-1): EPEVTQTPSHQVTQMGQEVILRCVPISNHLYFYWYRQILGQKVEFLVSFYNNEISEKSEIFDDQFSVERPDGSNFTLKIRSTKLEDSAMYFCASSLLDRVTEAFFGQGTRLTVV.

This clonotype was recorded many times. CDR3: CASSPLLSETQYF. The CDR3 DNA sequence: TGTGCCAGCAGCCCTCTCCTCTCCGAGACCCAGTACTTC. This rearrangement joins TRBV9 to TRBJ2-5; D remains ambiguous. CDR1 is SGDLS and CDR2 is YYNGEE in the germline V gene. This CDR3 is 13 amino acids long. The germline V and J ends were trimmed by 4 bases and 5 bases, with 12 bases remaining between them.

This clonotype was observed at least ten times. CDR3: CATSDLMTGIETQYF. The CDR3 region has the DNA TGTGCCACCAGTGATTTGATGACGGGGATAGAGACCCAGTACTTC. The J gene is TRBJ2-5, the V gene TRBV24-1; possible D gene TRBD2, 5 bases. The CDR3 is made up of 15 amino acids. The V gene lost 0 bases and the J gene lost 4 bases, with 11 bases spanning the gap. Germline V gene sequence: CDR1 KGHDR, CDR2 SFDVKD.

This clonotype was seen ten or more times. The V call is TRBV5-6, the J call TRBJ1-2, with D perhaps matching TRBD1 (5 bases). CDR1 SGHDT and CDR2 YYEEEE come from the germline V gene. V was pared by 4 bases and J by 2 bases, with 18 bases between. The CDR3 contains 16 residues. The CDR3 sequence is CASSLQGRAQNYGYTF. The CDR3 DNA is TGTGCCAGCAGCCTGCAGGGCCGCGCTCAGAACTATGGCTACACCTTC.

The sample holds many counts of this clonotype. The J gene is TRBJ2-7, the V gene TRBV5-1, with D perhaps matching TRBD1 (5 bases). CDR3 length: 15 residues. Germline-derived CDR1 and CDR2 are SGHRS and YFSETQ. V was trimmed by 0 bases and J by 0 bases, leaving 10 bases between them. The CDR3 bases are TGCGCCAGCAGCTTGGTCCCAGGGAACTCCTACGAGCAGTACTTC. Residues: CASSLVPGNSYEQYF.

The chain has TRBV19 and TRBJ2-6, with D perhaps matching TRBD1 (6 bases). The CDR3 spans 17 residues. Germline-derived CDR1 and CDR2 are LNHDA and SQIVND (reference sequence). V shed 6 bases and J shed 2 bases, with 17 bases lying between them. CDR3 sequence: CASRRQVLSPGANVLTF. The DNA for the CDR3 is TGTGCCAGTAGAAGACAGGTCCTAAGCCCTGGGGCCAACGTCCTGACTTTC.

This clonotype was observed a few times. This chain uses TRBV19 with TRBJ1-1; no clear D gene. The CDR3 extends over 16 amino acids. From germline, CDR1 is LNHDA and CDR2 SQIVND (reference sequence). V was shortened by 7 bases and J by 2 bases, with 20 bases between the two germline ends. In nucleotides, the CDR3 is TGTGCCAGTAACCCGACTGGCAGAGACGGAAACACTGAAGCTTTCTTT. Protein product: CASNPTGRDGNTEAFF.

V is TRBV7-9 and J is TRBJ2-7, with D possibly being TRBD1 or TRBD2 (6 bases each). V was shortened by 7 bases and J by 0 bases, with 13 bases between the two germline ends. There are 14 residues in the CDR3. CDR1 SEHNR and CDR2 FQNEAQ come from the germline V gene (reference sequence). The CDR3 loop reads CASNKGGSSYEQYF. DNA for the CDR3: TGTGCCAGCAACAAGGGGGGTAGCTCCTACGAGCAGTACTTC.

This chain connects TRBV12-3 or TRBV12-4 to TRBJ2-4; 8 positions match TRBD1. After removal of 1 base from V and 9 bases from J, the junction contained 5 bases not matched to a gene. The CDR3 consists of 14 residues. The CDR3 nucleotides read TGTGCCAGCAGTTTAGTACAGGGGGTTGGCATTCAGTACTTC. Its protein is CASSLVQGVGIQYF.

V usage is TRBV4-2 and J usage is TRBJ1-3, with D possibly TRBD1 on 5 matching bases. Germline CDR1 and CDR2: LGHNA and YNFKEQ. The CDR3 extends over 17 amino acids. Trimming pared 0 bases from V and 1 base from J, leaving 13 bases between. In nucleotides, the CDR3 is TGTGCCAGCAGCCAAGAACTACCAGGGCGTTCTGGAAACACCATATATTTT. It codes for CASSQELPGRSGNTIYF.

This clonotype has ten or more counts. The gene calls are TRBV7-2 and TRBJ2-2; 9 bases agree with TRBD1. Germline trimming cut 7 bases from V and 7 bases from J; bases unmatched to any gene: 13. The CDR3 sequence is 16 residues long. Germline CDR1 and CDR2: SGHTA and FQGNSA. The CDR3 here is CASTRPGTGSLGELFF. The CDR3, as DNA: TGTGCCAGCACACGGCCCGGGACAGGGAGCCTCGGGGAGCTGTTTTTT.

This clonotype was seen a handful of times. The chain joins TRBV5-5 to TRBJ2-1, with TRBD2 identical over 10 bases. Trimming took 1 base from V and 0 from J; bases not matched to a gene: 16. Germline V gene data show CDR1 as SGHKS and CDR2 as YYEKEE (reference sequence). This CDR3 has 21 amino acids. The CDR3 nucleotides read TGTGCCAGCAGCTTGTGGGGGGCCGGCCTAGCGGGGGCCTTCTCCTACAATGAGCAGTTCTTC. Translating gives CASSLWGAGLAGAFSYNEQFF. The variable domain in full, with the rest retrieved from reference TRBV5-5 and TRBJ2-1, is DAGVTQSPTHLIKTRGQQVTLRCSPISGHKSVSWYQQVLGQGPQFIFQYYEKEERGRGNFPDRFSARQFPNYSSELNVNALLLGDSALYLCASSLWGAGLAGAFSYNEQFFGPGTRLTVL.

This clonotype was counted many times. The chain employs TRBV6-1 and TRBJ1-6; D possibly corresponds to TRBD1 (6 bases). V was shortened by 2 bases and J by 9 bases, with 11 bases between the two germline ends. This CDR3 contains 14 residues. The V gene's germline CDR1 is MNHNS and CDR2 SASEGT. The CDR3 DNA sequence: TGTGCCAGCAGTGAAAGGGACATGACTTCACCCCTCCACTTT. It codes for CASSERDMTSPLHF.

This clonotype occurred many times. The chain uses TRBV2 and TRBJ2-3, with 10 nucleotides matching TRBD2. Trimming at V came to 4 bases and at J to 3 bases, leaving 10 bases not matched to a gene. The CDR3 is 17 amino acids. From germline, CDR1 is SNHLY and CDR2 FYNNEI. CDR3: CASSGGRAGGPTDTQYF. CDR3 coding DNA: TGTGCCAGCAGTGGAGGGCGAGCGGGGGGGCCTACAGATACGCAGTATTTT.